Below, one TCR beta chain is given with its context. Antigen: not known. The entry originates in a study of response to subunit inactivated influenza vaccine. Study results and limitations: The study's authors posited that every seasonal influenza vaccination enlists few new T cells.

TCRdb reanalysed the RT-PCR reads using MiXCR and keeps one entry per CDR3 protein. The sample has just over 300,000 distinct CDR3 sequences, 22% seen once; the top ten hold over 9%. Trimming removed 6 bases at V and 7 bases at J, with 16 bases between. This CDR3 has 14 amino acids. This specimen consisted of PBMCs from blood, obtained around 22 months after vaccination. The rearrangement links TRBV12-3 or TRBV12-4 to TRBJ2-1, with D possibly called TRBD1 or TRBD2 (6 bases each). The source of this sequence is a man in his fifties or sixties who received an inactivated influenza vaccine. The CDR3 region has the DNA TGTGCCAGCAGAACGACTCAGGGGAGGAATGAGCAGTTCTTC. This codes for CASRTTQGRNEQFF.